These T cell receptor beta chains were read from a single sample in a study of cytomegalovirus exposure and HLA in healthy donors. Clones were read by immunoSEQ multiplex PCR, and TCRdb kept only the in-frame ones, dropping some. In the table there are fewer than 150,000 clones, roughly three quarters of which are singletons. The specimen was PBMCs. These receptors originate from a woman aged 45 to 65 in good health and CMV-seronegative. Each CDR3 is given with its conserved first and last residue. D genes are given only for firm matches. Not all rows give a size; the values are once, few, many and, for expanded clones, a class.

v_call	d_call	j_call	clone_size	cdr3_nt	cdr3_aa
TRBV25-1	TRBD1	TRBJ2-3	.	TGTGCCAGCAGTGAAATGGGACAGGGGCTCCTGAGCACAGATACGCAGTATTTT	CASSEMGQGLLSTDTQYF
TRBV29-1	.	TRBJ1-2	.	TGCAGCGTTGACCGAGGGAGAGGGTACTATGGCTACACCTTC	CSVDRGRGYYGYTF
TRBV7-2	TRBD2	TRBJ2-5	once	TGTGCCAGCAGCCCCGCTAGCGGGGGTCAGGAGACCCAGTACTTC	CASSPASGGQETQYF
TRBV11-2	TRBD1	TRBJ1-1	.	TGTGCCAGCAGCCGGACAGGGGGCACTGAAGCTTTCTTT	CASSRTGGTEAFF
TRBV7-6	.	TRBJ2-7	.	TGTGCCAGCAGCTTCCAGGGTAGAGAGCAGTACTTC	CASSFQGREQYF
TRBV7-2	TRBD1	TRBJ1-2	.	TGTGCCAGCAGCCCCCACAGGGGTGGCTACACCTTC	CASSPHRGGYTF
TRBV7-6	TRBD2	TRBJ2-1	.	TGTGCCAGCAGCTTAGGGCGGGGGGGAGAGCAGTTCTTC	CASSLGRGGEQFF
TRBV29-1	.	TRBJ1-1	.	TGCAGCGTTGTGGGGGGGCTGGAGAACACTGAAGCTTTCTTT	CSVVGGLENTEAFF
TRBV7-9	.	TRBJ1-5	.	TGTGCCAGCAGCCCCCAGGGGAATCAGCCCCAGCATTTT	CASSPQGNQPQHF
TRBV27	TRBD1	TRBJ1-2	.	TGTGCCAGCAGTGCAGTACAGGGGGTACGCTATGGCTACACCTTC	CASSAVQGVRYGYTF
TRBV7-9	TRBD1	TRBJ2-7	.	TGTGCCAGCAGCTTAGGACCGGGACAGGGCACCTACGAGCAGTACTTC	CASSLGPGQGTYEQYF
TRBV6-1	.	TRBJ1-5	.	TGTGCCAGCAGTGAAACAGGGAGTCGGCCCCAGCATTTT	CASSETGSRPQHF
TRBV19	.	TRBJ2-5	.	TGTGCCAGTAGTACCTATTCCGGGAGTCAAGAGACCCAGTACTTC	CASSTYSGSQETQYF
TRBV28	.	TRBJ2-3	.	TGTGCCAGCAGTTCGCCGGGATGGGGCACAGATACGCAGTATTTT	CASSSPGWGTDTQYF
TRBV27	.	TRBJ2-5	few	TGTGCGAGGAGACGGGAGACCCAGTACTTC	CARRRETQYF
TRBV7-9	.	TRBJ1-1	.	TGTGCCAGCAGCTTTACGGGGGACGGAACTGAAGCTTTCTTT	CASSFTGDGTEAFF
TRBV9	.	TRBJ2-2	.	TGTGCCAGCAGCGGAGTAGCGAGATCCGGGGAGCTGTTTTTT	CASSGVARSGELFF
TRBV4-1	TRBD1	TRBJ1-2	.	TGCGCCAGCACACCCGGACAGGGGGCAAGCTATGGCTACACCTTC	CASTPGQGASYGYTF
TRBV7-3	.	TRBJ2-5	.	TGTGCCAGCAGCTTAGGGCCAGGGGACGTTGAGACCCAGTACTTC	CASSLGPGDVETQYF
TRBV18	.	TRBJ1-2	.	TGTGCCAGCTCACCACGTCAGGGTCGGGACTATGGCTACACCTTC	CASSPRQGRDYGYTF
TRBV14	.	TRBJ2-1	.	TGTGCCAGCAGCATCGGGAGCTCCTACAATGAGCAGTTCTTC	CASSIGSSYNEQFF
TRBV19	TRBD1	TRBJ2-3	.	TGTGCCAGTAGTCCGGGACAGGCGGTAGATACGCAGTATTTT	CASSPGQAVDTQYF
TRBV18	.	TRBJ2-7	few	TGTGCCAGCTCACCGCGGGGGACATCAGTCTACGAGCAGTACTTC	CASSPRGTSVYEQYF
TRBV4-2	TRBD1	TRBJ2-1	.	TGTGCCAGCAGCCAACACTCTACAGGGGGCATTAACAATGAGCAGTTCTTC	CASSQHSTGGINNEQFF
TRBV18	.	TRBJ1-4	.	TGTGCCAGCTCATCCTCCCGGGGGGGCGGTGAAAAACTGTTTTTT	CASSSSRGGGEKLFF
TRBV9	.	TRBJ2-5	.	TGTGCCAGCAGCACTAGACCGCAAGAGACCCAGTACTTC	CASSTRPQETQYF
TRBV5-4	.	TRBJ2-5	few	TGTGCCAGCAGCTTAGAGCGACAGGTGGAGACCCAGTACTTC	CASSLERQVETQYF
TRBV2	TRBD1	TRBJ1-1	.	TGTGCCAGCAGTGAAGAGGGGGCGAAGGTGGTTGCTTTCTTT	CASSEEGAKVVAFF
TRBV30	.	TRBJ1-2	once	TGTGCCTGGGGGCTTTACAGGGCCGGTGGCTACACCTTC	CAWGLYRAGGYTF
TRBV7-9	TRBD1	TRBJ2-1	.	TGTGCCAGCAGCCCGGACAGGGGAGTTTTCAATGAGCAGTTCTTC	CASSPDRGVFNEQFF
TRBV4-1	.	TRBJ1-1	.	TGCGCCAGCAGGACAGAATTTTTGAACACTGAAGCTTTCTTT	CASRTEFLNTEAFF
TRBV30	.	TRBJ1-4	.	TGTGCCTGGAGTGTACCCCTGCCAGGGCACTCAACTAATGAAAAACTGTTTTTT	CAWSVPLPGHSTNEKLFF
TRBV5-1	TRBD1	TRBJ2-5	.	TGCGCCAGCAGCTTAAAAACAGGGGGCTGGGAAGAGACCCAGTACTTC	CASSLKTGGWEETQYF
TRBV9	.	TRBJ1-1	.	TGTGCCAGCAGCGAGGGGGGGGGTACTGAAGCTTTCTTT	CASSEGGGTEAFF
TRBV4-1	TRBD2	TRBJ2-7	once	TGCGCCAGCAGCCAATCGGGACTAGCGGGGGACTACGAGCAGTACTTC	CASSQSGLAGDYEQYF
TRBV7-3	.	TRBJ2-3	.	TGTGCCAGCAGCTTAGACGGGGTATCAGATACGCAGTATTTT	CASSLDGVSDTQYF
TRBV2	.	TRBJ1-1	.	TGTGCCAGCAGGAGGGAGGGGACACCGGGGAGCACTGAAGCTTTCTTT	CASRREGTPGSTEAFF
TRBV30	.	TRBJ1-4	.	TGTGCCTGGAACAGTCCGAATGAAAAACTGTTTTTT	CAWNSPNEKLFF
TRBV11-2	.	TRBJ1-3	.	TGTGCCAGCAGCTCAGCAGACAGGATCCCTGGAAACACCATATATTTT	CASSSADRIPGNTIYF